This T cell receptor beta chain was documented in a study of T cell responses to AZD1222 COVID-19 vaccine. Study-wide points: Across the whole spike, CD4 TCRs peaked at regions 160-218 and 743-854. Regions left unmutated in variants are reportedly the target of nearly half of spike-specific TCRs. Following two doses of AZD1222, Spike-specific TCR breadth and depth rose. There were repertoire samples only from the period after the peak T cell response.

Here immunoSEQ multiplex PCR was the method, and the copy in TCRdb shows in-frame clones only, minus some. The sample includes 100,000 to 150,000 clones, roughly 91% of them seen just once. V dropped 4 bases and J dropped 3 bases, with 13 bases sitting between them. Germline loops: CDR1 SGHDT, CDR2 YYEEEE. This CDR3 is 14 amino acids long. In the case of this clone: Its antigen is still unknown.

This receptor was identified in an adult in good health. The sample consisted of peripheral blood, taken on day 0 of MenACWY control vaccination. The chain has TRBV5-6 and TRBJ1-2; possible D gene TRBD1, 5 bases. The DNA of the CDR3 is TGTGCCAGCAGCAGCGGGGGGACTCACTATGGCTACACCTTC. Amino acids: CASSSGGTHYGYTF.